These T cell receptor beta chains were read from a single sample in a study of cytomegalovirus exposure and HLA in healthy donors. Produced via immunoSEQ multiplex PCR; TCRdb's table is partial and in-frame only. The sample table sets out some 60,000 clones. The sample comprised PBMCs. Source of these receptors: a male donor in good health and CMV-seronegative. Each CDR3 is given with its conserved first and last residue. A D gene is named only where the DNA matches it firmly. Size tells how often a clone was seen (once, few, many) or the class of an expanded clone, and some rows leave it out.

clone_size d_call j_call v_call cdr3_aa cdr3_nt
NA NA TRBJ2-5 TRBV7-7 CASSLNSGMQETQYF TGTGCTAGCAGCTTAAACTCGGGGATGCAAGAGACCCAGTACTTC
NA TRBD1 TRBJ2-7 TRBV9 CASSARPGQGWYEQYF TGTGCCAGCAGCGCCAGGCCGGGACAGGGGTGGTACGAGCAGTACTTC
NA TRBD1 TRBJ2-1 TRBV30 CAGSVPQGAYNEQFF TGTGCCGGGAGTGTACCCCAGGGGGCCTACAATGAGCAGTTCTTC
NA NA TRBJ2-7 TRBV28 CASRADRSPVLGQYF TGTGCCAGCAGAGCTGACAGGTCCCCAGTGCTCGGGCAGTACTTC
NA NA TRBJ2-1 TRBV28 CASSLAVAADNEQFF TGTGCCAGCAGTTTAGCGGTAGCGGCTGACAATGAGCAGTTCTTC
NA NA TRBJ1-2 TRBV19 CASSSGFYGYTF TGTGCCAGTAGTTCGGGTTTCTATGGCTACACCTTC
NA NA TRBJ1-1 TRBV11-2 CASSFIQGVNTEAFF TGTGCCAGCAGCTTTATACAGGGCGTTAACACTGAAGCTTTCTTT
NA TRBD1 TRBJ2-7 TRBV6-5 CASSRTGNSYEQYF TGTGCCAGCAGTAGGACAGGGAACAGCTACGAGCAGTACTTC
NA NA TRBJ2-3 TRBV19 CASSIGGAGDTQYF TGTGCCAGTAGTATTGGGGGGGCGGGCGATACGCAGTATTTT
NA TRBD2 TRBJ2-1 TRBV29-1 CSVGGLARYNEQFF TGCAGCGTGGGAGGACTAGCGCGTTACAATGAGCAGTTCTTC
NA NA TRBJ1-1 TRBV7-6 CASSLVAGNTEAFF TGTGCCAGCAGCTTAGTGGCGGGTAACACTGAAGCTTTCTTT
NA NA TRBJ2-7 TRBV6-1 CASTPYGVSSYEQYF TGTGCCAGCACCCCCTACGGGGTGAGCTCCTACGAGCAGTACTTC
NA TRBD1 TRBJ1-6 TRBV4-1 CASSQRPGQGTSPLHF TGCGCCAGCAGCCAAAGGCCTGGACAGGGGACTTCACCCCTACACTTT
NA NA TRBJ2-4 TRBV11-1 CASSPRVNIQYF TGTGCCAGCAGCCCCAGGGTGAACATTCAGTACTTC
NA TRBD2 TRBJ2-7 TRBV28 CASSPLKGRRLASEQYF TGTGCCAGCAGTCCACTCAAAGGCCGCCGACTAGCAAGCGAGCAGTACTTC
medium-sized TRBD2 TRBJ2-7 TRBV28 CASSPGLIYEQYF TGTGCCAGCAGTCCGGGACTAATATACGAGCAGTACTTC
NA TRBD1 TRBJ2-6 TRBV18 CASSPQGAGANVLTF TGTGCCAGCTCACCGCAGGGGGCTGGGGCCAACGTCCTGACTTTC
NA NA TRBJ1-2 TRBV5-1 CASSLLYGKGNYGYTF TGCGCCAGCAGCCTATTGTACGGGAAAGGCAACTATGGCTACACCTTC
NA NA TRBJ1-2 TRBV30 CAGTLGRNIGYTF TGTGCCGGAACCCTGGGGCGGAATATCGGCTACACCTTC
NA TRBD2 TRBJ2-7 TRBV7-9 CASSLGGTSGRYEQYF TGTGCCAGCAGCTTAGGTGGGACTAGCGGGCGGTACGAGCAGTACTTC
NA TRBD1 TRBJ1-4 TRBV6-1 CASSPGTVEKLFF TGTGCCAGCAGTCCAGGGACAGTAGAAAAACTGTTTTTT
NA NA TRBJ1-2 TRBV6-5 CASSSPGIINYGYTF TGTGCCAGCAGTTCCCCCGGGATAATTAACTATGGCTACACCTTC
NA TRBD1 TRBJ1-4 TRBV4-1 CASSRQTGANEKLFF TGCGCCAGCAGCCGTCAGACAGGGGCTAATGAAAAACTGTTTTTT
NA TRBD1 TRBJ2-4 TRBV29-1 CSVGQGRDIQYF TGCAGCGTCGGACAGGGTAGGGACATTCAGTACTTC
NA TRBD2 TRBJ2-1 TRBV11-1 CASSTRGTSGYNEQFF TGTGCCAGCAGCACCCGCGGGACTAGCGGCTACAATGAGCAGTTCTTC
NA TRBD1 TRBJ2-7 TRBV6-6 CASSRSTGAKSYEQYF TGTGCCAGCAGTCGTTCTACAGGGGCCAAATCCTACGAGCAGTACTTC
NA TRBD2 TRBJ2-5 TRBV6-5 CASSYSRGGQETQYF TGTGCCAGCAGTTACTCGCGGGGGGGGCAAGAGACCCAGTACTTC
NA NA TRBJ1-2 TRBV5-6 CASSYPRRGTNYGYTF TGTGCCAGCAGCTACCCTCGCAGGGGTACGAACTATGGCTACACCTTC
NA TRBD1 TRBJ2-5 TRBV6-5 CASRTIGGSYEQYF TGTGCCAGCAGAACCATAGGGGGCTCCTACGAGCAATACTTC
NA NA TRBJ1-1 TRBV6-5 CASSKGHMNTEAFF TGTGCCAGCAGTAAGGGACACATGAACACTGAAGCTTTCTTT
NA NA TRBJ2-1 TRBV30 CAWSVGSNSDNEQFF TGTGCCTGGAGTGTCGGTTCGAACTCCGACAATGAGCAGTTCTTC
NA TRBD1 TRBJ2-7 TRBV7-2 CASSRPGQAINYEQYF TGTGCCAGCAGTCGACCCGGACAGGCGATAAACTACGAGCAGTACTTC
NA NA TRBJ1-1 TRBV7-2 CASSETGTLTRAFF TGTGCCAGCAGCGAAACCGGGACATTAACGAGAGCTTTCTTT
NA TRBD1 TRBJ2-7 TRBV6-1 CASTRDRYYEQYF TGTGCCAGCACCCGGGACAGATACTACGAGCAGTACTTC
NA NA TRBJ2-7 TRBV7-2 CASSLEVGGLYEQYF TGTGCCAGCAGCTTAGAAGTGGGTGGACTCTACGAGCAGTACTTC
NA NA TRBJ2-7 TRBV14 CASSQDWGRTSISYEQCF TGTGCCAGCAGCCAAGATTGGGGAAGGACATCCATCTCCTACGAGCAGTGCTTC
NA TRBD2 TRBJ2-1 TRBV28 CASSLSGSGIYNEQFF TGTGCCAGCAGTTTATCGGGTAGCGGGATCTACAATGAGCAGTTCTTC
NA NA TRBJ2-5 TRBV29-1 CSVRSSKETQYF TGCAGCGTCCGGAGCAGTAAAGAGACCCAGTACTTC
NA NA TRBJ2-3 TRBV5-1 CASRRDSLTDTQYF TGCGCCAGCAGGCGGGACAGCCTAACAGATACGCAGTATTTT
NA TRBD2 TRBJ2-2 TRBV29-1 CSVGSGVPGELFF TGCAGCGTAGGTAGCGGGGTGCCCGGGGAGCTGTTTTTT
NA NA TRBJ1-1 TRBV14 CASSRDRLNTEAFF TGTGCCAGCAGCCGCGACAGACTGAACACTGAAGCTTTCTTT
NA NA TRBJ2-7 TRBV9 CASSPRGGGRGYEQYF TGTGCCAGCAGCCCCAGGGGCGGCGGGAGAGGTTACGAGCAGTACTTC
NA TRBD1 TRBJ1-1 TRBV6-6 CASSPGTGQGKTEAFF TGTGCCAGCAGTCCCGGCACCGGACAGGGGAAGACTGAAGCTTTCTTT
NA NA TRBJ2-3 TRBV29-1 CSVAQGSSTDTQYF TGCAGCGTTGCCCAGGGGTCGAGCACAGATACGCAGTATTTT
NA TRBD2 TRBJ2-7 TRBV6-5 CASISGTSGAYEQYF TGTGCCAGTATTTCCGGGACTAGCGGCGCCTACGAGCAGTACTTC
NA TRBD2 TRBJ2-3 TRBV11-2 CASSLALAGKADTQYF TGTGCCAGCAGCTTAGCGCTAGCGGGAAAGGCAGATACGCAGTATTTT
NA NA TRBJ2-7 TRBV21-1 CASSKVETIGGREDEQYF TGTGCCAGCAGCAAGGTCGAGACTATTGGCGGGAGGGAAGACGAGCAGTACTTC
NA NA TRBJ2-2 TRBV19 CASSSQGSGTGELFF TGTGCCAGTAGTTCACAGGGATCGGGCACCGGGGAGCTGTTTTTT
NA TRBD1 TRBJ1-5 TRBV30 CAWRTGQGKNQPQHF TGTGCCTGGAGAACCGGACAGGGGAAGAATCAGCCCCAGCATTTT
NA TRBD1 TRBJ2-1 TRBV4-1 CASSLRDRGHNEQFF TGCGCCAGCAGCCTCCGGGACAGGGGGCACAATGAGCAGTTCTTC
NA TRBD1 TRBJ2-1 TRBV6-5 CASSKPGQGHNEQFF TGTGCCAGCAGTAAACCGGGACAGGGGCATAATGAGCAGTTCTTC
NA TRBD2 TRBJ2-3 TRBV5-6 CASRQERGSTDTQYF TGTGCCAGCAGGCAGGAGCGGGGCTCCACAGATACGCAGTATTTT
NA NA TRBJ1-6 TRBV2 CASAQGITLHF TGTGCCAGCGCTCAGGGGATCACCCTCCACTTT
NA NA TRBJ1-2 TRBV29-1 CSVTGGRRYGYTF TGCAGCGTAACGGGGGGGCGGAGGTATGGCTACACCTTC
NA TRBD1 TRBJ2-7 TRBV6-5 CASTLTGGGDEQYF TGTGCCAGCACCCTGACAGGGGGTGGGGACGAGCAGTACTTC
NA NA TRBJ2-7 TRBV6-6 CASSPFQGEQYF TGTGCCAGCAGTCCTTTCCAGGGGGAGCAGTACTTC
NA NA TRBJ1-2 TRBV30 CAWSRRTSGYTF TGTGCCTGGAGCCGTCGGACTAGTGGCTACACCTTC
NA NA TRBJ2-1 TRBV2 CASSDKPQTPRVEQFF TGTGCCAGCAGTGATAAACCTCAGACTCCTCGAGTTGAGCAGTTCTTC
NA NA TRBJ1-1 TRBV5-4 CASSLVGHRETFF TGTGCCAGCAGCTTGGTAGGGCACAGGGAGACTTTCTTT
NA NA TRBJ2-5 TRBV7-2 CASSLTETQYF TGTGCCAGCAGCTTAACTGAGACCCAGTACTTC